This T cell receptor (beta chain) derives from a study of T cell repertoires in cytomegalovirus infection. This clonotype has a handful of counts. Its matching antigen is unknown. TCRdb ran MiXCR on the reads and lists one entry per CDR3 protein. The repertoire has over 150,000 distinct CDR3 sequences, under 15% of them found once; the top ten carry more than 20%. Regarding the study as a whole: In two of eight donors, the top clonotype was HLA-C-restricted CMV-specific.

Trimming stripped 3 bases from V and 6 bases from J, with 12 bases between. Germline V gene data show CDR1 as DFQATT and CDR2 as SNEGSKA (reference sequence). The CDR3 loop spans 12 amino acids. V is TRBV20-1 and J is TRBJ2-7; a possible D gene is TRBD1 (6 bases). This TCR came from a human donor in good health (CMV status not recorded). Some clones in this sample may be carry-over from other donors' samples. Sequencing was carried out using PBMCs. The CDR3 coding sequence is TGCAGTGCTAGTCCGGGACACAGCGAGCAGTACTTC. The encoded protein is CSASPGHSEQYF.